A selection of T cell receptor beta chains follows, all from one sample in a study of regulatory T cells in long-lasting Graves disease. TCRdb redid the calling of the multiplex PCR reads with MiXCR, one entry per CDR3 protein. The table includes around 250,000 distinct CDR3 sequences, approximately 18% detected once. Separately, the same data were catalogued under a study of T cells in Graves' hyperthyroidism and ophthalmopathy.

Sample: peripheral blood mononuclear cells (PBMCs), taken at new diagnosis, from a patient treated with antithyroid drugs. The receptor set was obtained from a woman in her twenties or thirties with Graves disease. CDR3s include the opening cysteine and the closing phenylalanine or tryptophan. The D gene is left open where the match is weak. The size field is filled for only some rows; it gives once, few, many or a size class.

D gene: -
J gene: TRBJ1-3
V gene: TRBV12-3/TRBV12-4
clone size: many
CDR3 DNA: TGTGCCAGCAGCCCAGGTGGAAACACCATATATTTT
CDR3 protein: CASSPGGNTIYF

D gene: TRBD2
J gene: TRBJ2-1
V gene: TRBV2
clone size: many
CDR3 DNA: TGTGCCAGCAGGGATATAGCGGGGGATCCCAATGAGCAGTTCTTC
CDR3 protein: CASRDIAGDPNEQFF

D gene: TRBD2
J gene: TRBJ2-2
V gene: TRBV6-5
clone size: many
CDR3 DNA: TGTGCCAGCAGTTACGGCGCTAGCGGGAACACCGGGGAGCTGTTTTTT
CDR3 protein: CASSYGASGNTGELFF

D gene: -
J gene: TRBJ1-1
V gene: TRBV6-1
clone size: many
CDR3 DNA: TGTGCCAGCAGTGAAGAGGGCCAAAAGAACACTGAAGCTTTCTTT
CDR3 protein: CASSEEGQKNTEAFF

D gene: -
J gene: TRBJ2-3
V gene: TRBV9
clone size: many
CDR3 DNA: TGTGCCAGCAGCGTAGCTAGGGAATGGGGTAGCACAGATACGCAGTATTTT
CDR3 protein: CASSVAREWGSTDTQYF

D gene: TRBD2
J gene: TRBJ2-1
V gene: TRBV20-1
clone size: few
CDR3 DNA: TGCAGTGCTAGGAGACTAGCGGGGGAGCAGTTCTTC
CDR3 protein: CSARRLAGEQFF

D gene: -
J gene: TRBJ1-3
V gene: TRBV7-9
clone size: many
CDR3 DNA: TGTGCCAGCAGCGCCGGGCCTATCTCATATTTT
CDR3 protein: CASSAGPISYF

D gene: -
J gene: TRBJ1-2
V gene: TRBV5-1
clone size: -
CDR3 DNA: TGCGCCAGCAGCTTGGTATCCGCGGGGACTGGCTACACCTTC
CDR3 protein: CASSLVSAGTGYTF

D gene: -
J gene: TRBJ1-2
V gene: TRBV27
clone size: many
CDR3 DNA: TGTGCCAGCAGCGCGTTGTCAGCTTCGGCTAACTATGGCTACACCTTC
CDR3 protein: CASSALSASANYGYTF

D gene: -
J gene: TRBJ1-2
V gene: TRBV20-1
clone size: many
CDR3 DNA: TGCAGTGCTAGAGGGGGGGGAGGCTATGGCTACACCTTC
CDR3 protein: CSARGGGGYGYTF

D gene: -
J gene: TRBJ2-4
V gene: TRBV5-1
clone size: many
CDR3 DNA: TGCGCCAGCAGCGCGACAAGTGGCAAAAACATTCAGTACTTC
CDR3 protein: CASSATSGKNIQYF

D gene: TRBD1
J gene: TRBJ2-7
V gene: TRBV5-6
clone size: many
CDR3 DNA: TGTGCCAGCAGTCGTGGGACAGGGCCGTACGAGCAGTACTTC
CDR3 protein: CASSRGTGPYEQYF

D gene: -
J gene: TRBJ2-7
V gene: TRBV6-1
clone size: many
CDR3 DNA: TGTGCCAGCAGTGAATACGGGGCTGACTGGTACGAGCAGTACTTC
CDR3 protein: CASSEYGADWYEQYF

D gene: TRBD2
J gene: TRBJ2-7
V gene: TRBV6-2/TRBV6-3
clone size: many
CDR3 DNA: TGTGCCAGCAGCGTATCCCCTGGGGGGGTCTACGAGCAGTACTTC
CDR3 protein: CASSVSPGGVYEQYF

D gene: -
J gene: TRBJ1-1
V gene: TRBV25-1
clone size: many
CDR3 DNA: TGTCCCTCCCAGTTCGGGGGGCGCATGAACACTGAAGCTTTCTTT
CDR3 protein: CPSQFGGRMNTEAFF

D gene: -
J gene: TRBJ2-7
V gene: TRBV12-5
clone size: many
CDR3 DNA: TGTGCTAGTGGTTTCGGACCGAACGAGCAGTACTTC
CDR3 protein: CASGFGPNEQYF

D gene: -
J gene: TRBJ2-3
V gene: TRBV6-1
clone size: many
CDR3 DNA: TGTGCCAGCACGCTCGGAGGGACAGATACGCAGTATTTT
CDR3 protein: CASTLGGTDTQYF

D gene: -
J gene: TRBJ2-7
V gene: TRBV18
clone size: many
CDR3 DNA: TGTGCCAGCTCACCTTGCGCCTACGAGCAGTACTTC
CDR3 protein: CASSPCAYEQYF

D gene: TRBD1
J gene: TRBJ1-5
V gene: TRBV7-8
clone size: many
CDR3 DNA: TGTGCCAGCAGCGCCGGGGACAGCGTGTTATATAGCAATCAGCCCCAGCATTTT
CDR3 protein: CASSAGDSVLYSNQPQHF

D gene: TRBD2
J gene: TRBJ2-7
V gene: TRBV7-2
clone size: -
CDR3 DNA: TGTGCCAGCAGCAGGTCCGGGGGGAGTAGGACCTACGAGCAGTACTTC
CDR3 protein: CASSRSGGSRTYEQYF

D gene: -
J gene: TRBJ1-2
V gene: TRBV4-2
clone size: many
CDR3 DNA: TGTGCCAGCAGCAATCTCCCCCGGGGTCGTGGCTACACCTTC
CDR3 protein: CASSNLPRGRGYTF

D gene: -
J gene: TRBJ2-1
V gene: TRBV5-4
clone size: -
CDR3 DNA: TGTGCCAGCAGCTTGGCCTCGGGGTTTGGGCTCTTC
CDR3 protein: CASSLASGFGLF

D gene: -
J gene: TRBJ1-2
V gene: TRBV18
clone size: many
CDR3 DNA: TGTGCCAGCTCACCTTCCAGTTCCTATGGCTACACCTTC
CDR3 protein: CASSPSSSYGYTF

D gene: -
J gene: TRBJ2-1
V gene: TRBV20-1
clone size: many
CDR3 DNA: TGCAGTGCTTCCAGGTCCGGGCATGAGCAGTTCTTC
CDR3 protein: CSASRSGHEQFF

D gene: -
J gene: TRBJ1-5
V gene: TRBV19
clone size: many
CDR3 DNA: TGTGCCAGTAGTATAGACGGCAGACCATACAATCAGCCCCAGCATTTT
CDR3 protein: CASSIDGRPYNQPQHF

D gene: -
J gene: TRBJ2-7
V gene: TRBV6-2/TRBV6-3
clone size: many
CDR3 DNA: TGTGCCAGCAGTGGGGCGAGGGGCTCCTACGAGCAGTACTTC
CDR3 protein: CASSGARGSYEQYF

D gene: TRBD2
J gene: TRBJ2-7
V gene: TRBV7-9
clone size: -
CDR3 DNA: TGTGCCAGCAGCTCCACTAGCGGGGGGACTCGCTACGAGCAGTACTTC
CDR3 protein: CASSSTSGGTRYEQYF